Listed below are T cell receptor beta chains from one sample, sequenced in a study of neurological immune-mediated disorders. Each CDR3 protein is one row after TCRdb ran MiXCR on the 5' RACE reads. The sample lists some 57,000 distinct CDR3 sequences; 3% to 4% were seen once. Sample: PBMCs. These receptors all stem from a man aged 55 to 69 with multiple sclerosis. Both conserved end residues are part of each CDR3. D genes are given only for firm matches. For some rows the clone size is stated as once, few or many, or as a class when expanded; others skip it.

>TRBJ2-7|-|TRBV7-8|-
CASSHTASKEQYF
TGTGCCAGCAGCCACACCGCGTCCAAGGAGCAGTACTTC
>TRBJ2-2|-|TRBV20-1|many
CSARDRPAGELFF
TGCAGTGCTAGAGATCGGCCAGCCGGGGAGCTGTTTTTT
>TRBJ1-1|-|TRBV5-1|many
CASSLGDMLAEAFF
TGCGCCAGCAGCTTGGGAGACATGTTGGCGGAAGCTTTCTTT
>TRBJ2-6|-|TRBV5-4|few
CASSSHGDAGANVLTF
TGTGCCAGCAGTTCCCACGGGGATGCTGGGGCCAACGTCCTGACTTTC
>TRBJ1-1|-|TRBV5-1|many
CASSSGQPNTEAFF
TGCGCCAGCAGTTCAGGACAGCCGAACACTGAAGCTTTCTTT
>TRBJ1-1|TRBD1|TRBV5-5|many
CASSLAGGANTEAFF
TGTGCCAGCAGCTTGGCAGGGGGAGCGAACACTGAAGCTTTCTTT
>TRBJ2-5|TRBD1|TRBV5-1|many
CASSLATGAVGETQYF
TGCGCCAGCAGCTTAGCTACAGGGGCCGTAGGTGAGACCCAGTACTTC
>TRBJ2-7|-|TRBV20-1|many
CSAPRQAHEQYF
TGCAGTGCTCCTAGACAGGCCCACGAGCAGTACTTC
>TRBJ2-6|TRBD2|TRBV10-2|many
CASGGLAGEAGANVLTF
TGCGCCAGCGGGGGACTAGCGGGAGAGGCTGGGGCCAACGTCCTGACTTTC
>TRBJ2-5|TRBD2|TRBV5-1|many
CASSLGTGTSGHQETQYF
TGCGCCAGCAGCTTGGGGACCGGGACTAGCGGCCACCAAGAGACCCAGTACTTC
>TRBJ2-3|TRBD2|TRBV6-4|many
CASSMGRGDADTQYF
TGTGCCAGCAGTATGGGGAGGGGCGACGCAGATACGCAGTATTTT
>TRBJ2-1|-|TRBV20-1|many
CSASSSGRYNEQFF
TGCAGTGCTAGTAGTTCAGGGCGGTACAATGAGCAGTTCTTC
>TRBJ2-3|-|TRBV6-5|many
CASRGTDTQYF
TGTGCCAGCAGGGGCACAGATACGCAGTATTTT
>TRBJ1-1|-|TRBV20-1|many
CSALRGPMNTEAFF
TGCAGTGCTCTACGAGGACCGATGAACACTGAAGCTTTCTTT
>TRBJ1-1|-|TRBV9|many
CASSVSGGKSGTEAFF
TGTGCCAGCAGCGTATCGGGCGGAAAGTCAGGCACTGAAGCTTTCTTT
>TRBJ2-3|-|TRBV5-1|few
CASSLEGPTDTQYF
TGCGCCAGCAGCTTGGAAGGCCCGACAGATACGCAGTATTTT
>TRBJ1-1|-|TRBV4-1|-
CASSWTDGNTEAFF
TGCGCCAGCAGCTGGACAGACGGGAACACTGAAGCTTTCTTT
>TRBJ2-2|-|TRBV5-6|many
CASTGLRFSTGELFF
TGTGCCAGCACCGGACTGCGGTTTTCCACCGGGGAGCTGTTTTTT
>TRBJ1-6|-|TRBV3-1|many
CASTRAGNSPLHF
TGTGCCAGCACCCGGGCCGGTAATTCACCCCTCCACTTT